The 9 T cell receptor beta chains reported below all come from one sample, sequenced in a study of Tregs in tolerant kidney transplant recipients. Sequenced by immunoSEQ multiplex PCR; TCRdb stores in-frame clones only, minus some. The data contain under 95,000 clones, around 93% of them seen just once; the ten biggest clones take up 0.34%. The material sequenced was Tregs from blood, taken before the transplant. These receptors all stem from a human donor who received a combined kidney and bone marrow transplant.

The DNA for the CDR3 is TGTGCCAGTAGTATAGAAATGGACACTGAAGCTTTCTTT. This sequence encodes CASSIEMDTEAFF. The genes are TRBV19 and TRBJ1-1; no definite D call. CDR1 is LNHDA, CDR2 SQIVND, per germline (reference sequence). The V end lost 0 bases, the J end lost 3 bases, and 5 bases lay between the germline ends. CDR3 length: 13 amino acids.

The rearrangement joins TRBV5-5 to TRBJ1-2; D may be TRBD1 (6 bases). The CDR3 extends over 18 amino acids. Germline V lookup: CDR1 SGHKS, CDR2 YYEKEE (reference sequence). V was clipped by 6 bases and J by 2 bases, with 26 bases between them. CDR3 nucleotide sequence: TGTGCCAGCACCGCGCAGATCTCCAGGGGACGAGTAAACTATGGCTACACCTTC. Its protein is CASTAQISRGRVNYGYTF.

This chain connects TRBV11-2 to TRBJ2-1; 9 nucleotides align to TRBD2. CDR3 length: 16 residues. The junction had 11 bases not matched to a gene; V was cut back by 1 base and J by 10 bases. CDR1 SGHAT and CDR2 FQNNGV come from the germline V gene. Here the CDR3 DNA reads TGTGCCAGCAGCTTAGTGGCGGGAGGGGGGCCCTGGGAGCAGTTCTTC. It codes for CASSLVAGGGPWEQFF. Together with reference TRBV11-2 and TRBJ2-1, the CDR3 gives the full variable domain: EAGVAQSPRYKIIEKRQSVAFWCNPISGHATLYWYQQILGQGPKLLIQFQNNGVVDDSQLPKDRFSAERLKGVDSTLKIQPAKLEDSAVYLCASSLVAGGGPWEQFFGPGTRLTVL.

The chain couples TRBV5-5 to TRBJ2-1; 9 positions agree with TRBD2. The length of the CDR3 is 15 residues. Unmatched junction bases numbered 9, after V lost 7 bases and J lost 4 bases. In germline, CDR1 is SGHKS, CDR2 YYEKEE (reference sequence). CDR3 in DNA: TGTGCCAGCGGCAAGATTAGCGGGGGATACAATGAGCAGTTCTTC. It codes for CASGKISGGYNEQFF.

V and J are TRBV7-8 and TRBJ2-3; 8 bases agree with TRBD2. V was pared by 5 bases and J by 3 bases, with 7 bases of the junction left unmatched. CDR3 length equals 15 residues. Germline lookup yields CDR1 SGHVS and CDR2 FQNEAQ. The CDR3 nucleotides read TGTGCCAGCAGCGCGGCGGGACTAGTTACAGATACGCAGTATTTT. This translates into CASSAAGLVTDTQYF. The whole variable domain, filled in from reference TRBV7-8 and TRBJ2-3, reads GAGVSQSPRYKVAKRGQDVALRCDPISGHVSLFWYQQALGQGPEFLTYFQNEAQLDKSGLPSDRFFAERPEGSVSTLKIQRTQQEDSAVYLCASSAAGLVTDTQYFGPGTRLTVL.

The gene calls are TRBV5-1 and TRBJ2-7; TRBD2 aligns across 7 bases. Germline CDR1 SGHRS, CDR2 YFSETQ. V lost 3 bases, J lost 6 bases, and 12 bases stayed unmatched. This CDR3 contains 15 residues. CDR3 residues: CASSYRTSAPREQYF. The CDR3 DNA reads as TGCGCCAGCAGCTACCGTACTAGCGCGCCCCGCGAGCAGTACTTC.

The rearrangement links TRBV5-6 to TRBJ2-7, with TRBD1 as a possible D gene (6 bases). The germline CDR1 and CDR2 sequences are SGHDT and YYEEEE. This CDR3 has 13 residues. V gave up 4 bases and J gave up 2 bases, with 10 bases separating them. This CDR3 reads CASSVGQPYEQYF. CDR3 DNA sequence: TGTGCCAGCAGCGTGGGACAACCCTACGAGCAGTACTTC.

About this clone itself: The junction does not match germline at one end; this may be a read error. This chain links TRBV25-1 with TRBJ2-2; tentatively, D is TRBD1 or TRBD2 (5 bases each). CDR1 is MGHDK and CDR2 is SYGVNS in the germline V gene. CDR3 length: 15 residues. The CDR3 DNA is TGTGCCAGCAGTGTCCGGGACCTAGGCACCGGGGAGCTGCTTTTT. Residues: CASSVRDLGTGELLF.

This sequence joins TRBV11-3 and TRBJ2-2; 7 positions match TRBD1. Germline V gene data show CDR1 as SGHNT and CDR2 as YENEEA. V was pared by 3 bases and J by 7 bases, with 8 bases of the junction left unmatched. This CDR3 region has 15 residues. CDR3 loop: CASSLGQPNGGELFF. CDR3 DNA: TGTGCCAGCAGCTTGGGACAGCCAAACGGCGGGGAGCTGTTTTTT.